The 27 T cell receptor beta chains reported below all come from one sample, sequenced in a study of blood T cell repertoires in COVID-19. The repertoire was sequenced with immunoSEQ multiplex PCR; TCRdb's copy has only in-frame clones and lacks some. The repertoire holds fewer than 250,000 clones, around 86% seen once, with around 1.5% in the top ten. Sequencing was performed on peripheral blood. The receptors stem from a woman aged 60 to 75 who had recovered from COVID-19.

CDR3 DNA sequence: TGTGCCAGCAGCCCGGGACTAGCGGGGGGGTACTCGCAGTTCTTC. Its protein is CASSPGLAGGYSQFF. The V call is TRBV6-4, the J call TRBJ2-1; 16 bases fit TRBD2. CDR3 length: 15 residues. With V trimmed by 6 bases and J by 12 bases, 8 bases remained unmatched. The germline V gene has CDR1 MRHNA and CDR2 SNTAGT.

The chain joins TRBV2 to TRBJ1-5; D is unclear. The CDR3 contains 15 residues. CDR1 and CDR2 (germline): SNHLY, FYNNEI. V was pared by 6 bases and J by 2 bases, with 14 bases between. CDR3: CASSPTGFGNQPQHF. The CDR3 DNA reads as TGTGCCAGCAGCCCAACGGGGTTTGGCAATCAGCCCCAGCATTTT.

The V call is TRBV16, the J call TRBJ2-1, with D unresolved. The CDR3 contains 15 residues. Germline V gives CDR1 KGHSY, CDR2 FQNENV. V lost 0 bases, J lost 1 base, and 7 bases lay in between. The CDR3 sequence: CASSQSRLSYNEQFF. CDR3 coding DNA: TGTGCCAGCAGCCAATCGCGGTTATCCTACAATGAGCAGTTCTTC.

This clone was observed many times. CDR3 sequence reads: CASSRGALRTDTQYF. The CDR3 DNA follows: TGTGCCAGCAGCAGGGGTGCATTGCGCACAGATACGCAGTATTTT. The rearrangement joins TRBV6-5 to TRBJ2-3; D is perhaps TRBD1 (6 bases). Germline V gene sequence: CDR1 MNHEY, CDR2 SVGAGI. CDR3 length equals 15 residues. V was trimmed by 6 bases and J by 1 base, leaving 14 bases between them.

The table lists this clone with a few counts. V gene TRBV7-3 combines with J gene TRBJ1-2; TRBD1 matches at 9 bases. The CDR3 spans 13 residues. Germline values: CDR1 SGHTA, CDR2 FQGTGA. The junction had 7 bases not matched to a gene; V was cut back by 6 bases and J by 8 bases. CDR3 protein: CASSSRTGVGYTF. For the CDR3, the DNA is TGTGCCAGCAGTTCCAGGACAGGGGTAGGCTACACCTTC.

This chain joins TRBV11-3 and TRBJ2-5; 7 bases are a match to TRBD1. The CDR3 is 15 residues long. V dropped 5 bases and J dropped 0; count of bases not matched to a gene: 6. The germline V gene encodes CDR1 SGHNT and CDR2 YENEEA. CDR3 sequence (DNA): TGTGCCAGCAGCCTTCGACAGGGCGACCAAGAGACCCAGTACTTC. Translating gives CASSLRQGDQETQYF. The whole variable domain, remainder taken from reference TRBV11-3 and TRBJ2-5, is EAGVVQSPRYKIIEKKQPVAFWCNPISGHNTLYWYLQNLGQGPELLIRYENEEAVDDSQLPKDRFSAERLKGVDSTLKIQPAELGDSAVYLCASSLRQGDQETQYFGPGTRLLVL.

This rearrangement joins TRBV7-2 to TRBJ1-1; D ambiguous. Trimming removed 2 bases at V and 1 base at J, with 11 bases between. The length of the CDR3 is 15 residues. Germline CDR1 is SGHTA and CDR2 is FQGNSA. This chain's CDR3 is CASSLSGRGNTEAFF. The CDR3 nucleotides read TGTGCCAGCAGCTTATCGGGCCGGGGGAACACTGAAGCTTTCTTT.

This sequence joins TRBV5-4 and TRBJ1-6; D remains ambiguous. V was clipped by 4 bases and J by 0 bases, with 11 bases between them. Germline-derived CDR1 and CDR2 are SGHNT and YYREEE (reference sequence). This CDR3 spans 16 amino acids. In nucleotides, the CDR3 is TGTGCCAGCAGCCCAGGCCCCGTCTCCTATAATTCACCCCTCCACTTT. It codes for CASSPGPVSYNSPLHF.

The chain uses TRBV10-3 and TRBJ2-7, with 11 bases identical to TRBD2. With V trimmed by 10 bases and J by 3 bases, 11 bases remained unmatched. Germline CDR1 is ENHRY and CDR2 is SYGVKD. There are 15 residues in the CDR3. The CDR3 region is CATQRTSGQNYEQYF. CDR3 coding DNA: TGTGCCACCCAAAGGACTAGCGGGCAGAACTACGAGCAGTACTTC.

CDR3 DNA: TGTGCCAGCAGGCTGCAGGGGCGGTGGACTGAAGCTTTCTTT. This sequence encodes CASRLQGRWTEAFF. The chain couples TRBV2 to TRBJ1-1, with D perhaps matching TRBD1 (6 bases). CDR3 length: 14 residues. Germline loops: CDR1 SNHLY, CDR2 FYNNEI. Trimming left V 6 bases short and J 5 bases short, with 16 bases between.

This clone was seen a few times. J is TRBJ2-7 and V is TRBV19; D possibly corresponds to TRBD1 (6 bases). CDR1 and CDR2 (germline): LNHDA, SQIVND (reference sequence). Trimming removed 5 bases at V and 12 bases at J, with 20 bases between. The CDR3 extends over 13 amino acids. For the CDR3, the DNA is TGTGCCAGTAGTCCGAAATCTGGGACACAGCCGTACTTC. The encoded protein is CASSPKSGTQPYF.

The chain combines TRBV6-2 or TRBV6-3 with TRBJ2-3; the match to TRBD2 covers 8 bases. Looked up from germline, CDR1 is MNHEY and CDR2 is SVGEGT. The CDR3 has 19 residues. Trimming took 6 bases from V and 0 from J; bases not matched to a gene: 17. The CDR3 coding sequence is TGTGCCAGCAGCCCCGACTCCATCCAGCGGGGGCCAAGCACAGATACGCAGTATTTT. Translated: CASSPDSIQRGPSTDTQYF.

The rearrangement joins TRBV7-9 to TRBJ2-7, with TRBD2 identical over 11 bases. CDR1 is SEHNR and CDR2 is FQNEAQ in the germline V gene (reference sequence). CDR3 length: 15 amino acids. After removal of 7 bases from V and 3 bases from J, the junction contained 8 bases not matched to a gene. CDR3 protein: CASTKTSGGFYEQYF. In nucleotides, the CDR3 is TGTGCCAGCACCAAAACTAGCGGGGGCTTCTACGAGCAGTACTTC.

CDR3 coding DNA: TGTGCCAGCAGACCTTCGGGGGGCGCGAACACTGAAGCTTTCTTT. As protein: CASRPSGGANTEAFF. The rearrangement joins TRBV6-2 or TRBV6-3 to TRBJ1-1, with D tentatively TRBD1 (6 bases). Germline lookup yields CDR1 MNHEY and CDR2 SVGEGT. V was trimmed by 6 bases and J by 1 base, leaving 15 bases between them. The CDR3 contains 15 residues.

This chain joins TRBV19 and TRBJ1-5; 8 bases align to TRBD1. Looked up from germline, CDR1 is LNHDA and CDR2 is SQIVND (reference sequence). The V segment lost 3 bases and the J segment 4 bases; nucleotides outside the gene matches: 2. The CDR3 is made up of 14 amino acids. The CDR3 spells CASSIRDRNQPQHF. CDR3 in DNA: TGTGCCAGTAGTATCCGGGACAGGAATCAGCCCCAGCATTTT.

This chain uses TRBV19 with TRBJ1-5; TRBD1 matches 8 bases. Germline V lookup: CDR1 LNHDA, CDR2 SQIVND (reference sequence). CDR3 size: 15 residues. V gave up 7 bases and J gave up 0 bases; unmatched junction bases: 5. This CDR3 reads CASTRDRTSNQPQHF. The CDR3 coding sequence is TGTGCCAGTACTCGGGACAGGACTAGCAATCAGCCCCAGCATTTT.

V is TRBV4-1 and J is TRBJ2-3; 8 nucleotides align to TRBD2. V dropped 0 bases and J dropped 0; count of bases not matched to a gene: 5. Germline loops: CDR1 MGHRA, CDR2 YSYEKL. CDR3 length equals 17 residues. The CDR3 DNA follows: TGCGCCAGCAGCCAAGATATGCCTAGCGGGAGCACAGATACGCAGTATTTT. Translating gives CASSQDMPSGSTDTQYF.

The V call is TRBV11-2, the J call TRBJ2-7, with 9 bases matching TRBD2. With V trimmed by 3 bases and J by 3 bases, 0 bases remained unmatched. Per germline, CDR1 SGHAT and CDR2 FQNNGV. The CDR3 has 13 residues. CDR3 nucleotide sequence: TGTGCCAGCAGCTTTAGCGGGGGCTACGAGCAGTACTTC. This encodes CASSFSGGYEQYF.

V usage is TRBV18 and J usage is TRBJ1-1, with 7 positions matching TRBD1. The V and J ends lost 6 bases and 4 bases, in that order; junction bases with no gene match: 11. The CDR3 spans 15 residues. Per the germline V gene, CDR1 is KGHSH and CDR2 is LQKENI. The CDR3 sequence is CASSPDRARGTEAFF. The CDR3 DNA is TGTGCCAGCTCGCCCGACAGGGCCAGGGGCACTGAAGCTTTCTTT.

This clone occurred many times. V gene TRBV4-1 combines with J gene TRBJ2-1; TRBD2 matches at 11 bases. This CDR3 region has 15 residues. In germline, CDR1 is MGHRA, CDR2 YSYEKL. With 5 bases clipped from V and 7 bases from J, the junction kept 7 bases outside the gene matches. The CDR3 protein is CASSYLAGGRNEQFF. CDR3 in DNA: TGCGCCAGCAGCTACCTAGCGGGGGGTCGGAATGAGCAGTTCTTC.

The V call is TRBV29-1, the J call TRBJ2-3, with D perhaps TRBD1 (6 bases). The CDR3 is made up of 15 amino acids. Trimming shortened V by 5 bases and J by 1 base, and 16 bases separated the two germline ends. Germline CDR1 SQVTM, CDR2 ANQGSEA. Here the CDR3 reads CSVTTQGSGTDTQYF. The DNA for the CDR3 is TGCAGCGTTACTACGCAGGGGAGCGGCACAGATACGCAGTATTTT.

CDR3 sequence: CASSRQGAGKNIQYF. CDR3 DNA sequence: TGTGCCAGCAGTCGACAGGGGGCTGGGAAAAACATTCAGTACTTC. V usage is TRBV5-8 and J usage is TRBJ2-4, with TRBD1 identical over 10 bases. The V and J ends lost 5 bases and 4 bases, in that order; junction bases with no gene match: 6. The CDR3 totals 15 residues. Germline values: CDR1 SGHTS, CDR2 YDEGEE. The full variable domain, in which reference TRBV5-8 and TRBJ2-4 provide the parts outside the CDR3, is EAGVTQSPTHLIKTRGQQATLRCSPISGHTSVYWYQQALGLGLQFLLWYDEGEERNRGNFPPRFSGRQFPNYSSELNVNALELEDSALYLCASSRQGAGKNIQYFGAGTRLSVL.

V gene TRBV21-1 combines with J gene TRBJ2-7; TRBD1, the D gene given by the table, was not confirmed from the DNA. TRBV21-1 is termed a pseudogene. This CDR3 has 15 residues. The CDR3 region is CASSISGTGLVEQYF. For the CDR3, the DNA is TGTGCCAGCAGCATCTCCGGGACAGGTCTGGTCGAGCAGTACTTC.

The chain combines TRBV5-4 with TRBJ1-2, with 9 bases aligning to TRBD1. V was clipped by 4 bases and J by 2 bases; unmatched bases: 6. The CDR3 length is 15 residues. Germline V gene lookup returns CDR1 SGHNT and CDR2 YYREEE (reference sequence). The CDR3 DNA reads as TGTGCCAGCAGCCCCGGGACAGGGAAAAACTATGGCTACACCTTC. This gives the protein CASSPGTGKNYGYTF.

At least ten counts were recorded for this clone. The chain links TRBV29-1 to TRBJ1-2; 8 bases align to TRBD1. V shed 4 bases and J 4 bases; nucleotides not matched to a gene: 5. Germline V lookup: CDR1 SQVTM, CDR2 ANQGSEA. The CDR3 loop spans 13 amino acids. CDR3 sequence: CSVGQGRFYGYTF. The CDR3 nucleotides read TGCAGCGTTGGACAGGGGAGGTTCTATGGCTACACCTTC.

This chain links TRBV19 with TRBJ2-7; 10 bases map to TRBD1. Germline V gives CDR1 LNHDA, CDR2 SQIVND (reference sequence). The trim removed 9 bases at V and 1 base at J, leaving 3 bases unmatched. This CDR3 is 13 amino acids long. The CDR3 DNA is TGTGCCAGCCGGGACAGGGGTTCCTACGAGCAGTACTTC. This sequence encodes CASRDRGSYEQYF.

V usage is TRBV6-6 and J usage is TRBJ1-5; 7 bases agree with TRBD1. Germline V gives CDR1 MNHNY, CDR2 SVGAGI (reference sequence). The CDR3 contains 13 residues. Losses at the gene ends were 8 bases for V and 7 bases for J; bases not matched to a gene: 8. Here the CDR3 DNA reads TGTGCCAGCTACTCAACGACAGGGCAGCCCCAGCATTTT. Its protein product is CASYSTTGQPQHF.